The present T cell receptor beta chain was sequenced within a study of T cell responses to AZD1222 COVID-19 vaccine. Study-wide context: Second doses that came at about 4 or about 12 weeks were put together.

J lost 4 bases, V lost 4 bases, and 1 base had no gene match. This CDR3 contains 14 residues. Germline V gene lookup returns CDR1 SGHTA and CDR2 FQGNSA. Points on this clone: Antigen: not known.

Points from the study as a whole: Spike-specific TCR breadth and depth went up after people got two AZD1222 doses.

Sequencing was performed with immunoSEQ multiplex PCR; in TCRdb, only in-frame clones are kept and a portion is missing. Among 100,000 to 120,000 clones listed, 88% were seen once. This chain connects TRBV7-2 to TRBJ2-7; 13 nucleotides line up with TRBD2. Sequencing used peripheral blood, obtained on day 0 of AZD1222 vaccination. This TCR derives from an adult in good health. CDR3 sequence reads: CASSSTSGRYEQYF. The CDR3 DNA sequence: TGTGCCAGCAGCTCGACTAGCGGGAGGTACGAGCAGTACTTC. Full variable domain (remainder filled in from reference TRBV7-2 and TRBJ2-7): GAGVSQSPSNKVTEKGKDVELRCDPISGHTALYWYRQSLGQGLEFLIYFQGNSAPDKSGLPSDRFSAERTGGSVSTLTIQRTQQEDSAVYLCASSSTSGRYEQYFGPGTRLTVT.